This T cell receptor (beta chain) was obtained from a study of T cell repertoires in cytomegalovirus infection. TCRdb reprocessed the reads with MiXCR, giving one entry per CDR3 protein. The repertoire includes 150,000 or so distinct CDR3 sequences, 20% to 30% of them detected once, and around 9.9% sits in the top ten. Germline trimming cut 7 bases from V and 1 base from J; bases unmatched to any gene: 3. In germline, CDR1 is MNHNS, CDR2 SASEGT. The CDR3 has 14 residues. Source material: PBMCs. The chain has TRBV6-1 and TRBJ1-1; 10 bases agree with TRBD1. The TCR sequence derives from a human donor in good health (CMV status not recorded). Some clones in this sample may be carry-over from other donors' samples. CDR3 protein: CASTRQGANTEAFF. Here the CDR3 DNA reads TGTGCCAGCACGAGACAGGGGGCGAACACTGAAGCTTTCTTT.